The 8 T cell receptor beta chains below all came from one sample that was sequenced in a study of blood T cells in healthy people across ages. It was with a sample-barcoded 5' primer and a J-beta primer mix that a second PCR of roughly 7 to 12 cycles was run. TCRdb re-called the 5' RACE reads through MiXCR, storing one row per CDR3 protein. Among over a million distinct CDR3 sequences listed, roughly a quarter were seen once. The same data also contributed to another study, on T cells of mothers and their children.

Sequences were obtained from blood. These receptors were collected from a girl aged 2-9 years in good health.

In its sample, this clonotype was seen a few times. The rearrangement joins TRBV29-1 to TRBJ2-6; D is ambiguous. V gave up 5 bases and J gave up 1 base, with 6 bases separating them. Germline CDR1 reads SQVTM; CDR2 reads ANQGSEA. This CDR3 is built from 13 residues. CDR3 residues: CSVYFSGANVLTF. CDR3 coding DNA: TGCAGCGTTTATTTTTCTGGGGCCAACGTCCTGACTTTC.

The rearrangement links TRBV12-3 or TRBV12-4 to TRBJ2-1; no firm D call. The CDR3 extends over 13 amino acids. The ends were cut back, 6 bases at V and 7 bases at J, with 13 bases in the middle. The chain's CDR3 is CASSWKGGNEQFF. DNA of the CDR3: TGTGCCAGCAGCTGGAAAGGCGGTAATGAGCAGTTCTTC.

This chain links TRBV5-6 with TRBJ1-6; 7 bases fit TRBD1. The germline CDR1 and CDR2 sequences are SGHDT and YYEEEE. The CDR3 is 16 amino acids. After removal of 4 bases from V and 6 bases from J, the junction contained 10 bases not matched to a gene. The CDR3 bases are TGTGCCAGCAGCGGAGGGACAGCTGAAGCTAATTCACCCCTCCACTTT. Its protein is CASSGGTAEANSPLHF.

This clonotype was counted many times. The chain employs TRBV29-1 and TRBJ1-1; D is ambiguous. CDR3 length: 11 amino acids. Germline CDR1 SQVTM, CDR2 ANQGSEA. The V end was cut by 3 bases, the J end by 0 bases, with 2 bases between. The CDR3 nucleotides read TGCAGCGTTGAGATGAACACTGAAGCTTTCTTT. Protein product: CSVEMNTEAFF.

This clonotype was found a few times. The chain carries TRBV12-3 or TRBV12-4 and TRBJ2-1; 8 bases match TRBD1. J gave up 3 bases and V 7 bases, and 5 bases lay outside the gene matches. This CDR3 is 14 amino acids long. Here the CDR3 reads CASTGDRFYNEQFF. In DNA, the CDR3 is TGTGCCAGCACGGGGGACAGGTTCTACAATGAGCAGTTCTTC.

This clonotype has only a few counts. V and J are TRBV7-2 and TRBJ2-2; D unclear. Looked up from germline, CDR1 is SGHTA and CDR2 is FQGNSA. V was trimmed by 5 bases and J by 6 bases, leaving 10 bases between them. The CDR3 has 13 residues. CDR3 coding DNA: TGTGCCAGCAGCGAGTGGGGTCCCGGGGAGCTGTTTTTT. Translation gives CASSEWGPGELFF.

This rearrangement joins TRBV25-1 to TRBJ1-2, with D possibly matching TRBD1 (6 bases). V dropped 0 bases and J dropped 3 bases, with 23 bases sitting between them. This CDR3 is 19 amino acids long. Germline V gene sequence: CDR1 MGHDK, CDR2 SYGVNS. CDR3 amino acids: CASSEYRTAVGGQDYGYTF. For the CDR3, the DNA is TGTGCCAGCAGTGAATATCGTACCGCTGTTGGGGGCCAGGACTATGGCTACACCTTC.

This clonotype was counted between two and nine times. The J gene is TRBJ1-1, the V gene TRBV11-2; 7 nucleotides align to TRBD1. V was clipped by 3 bases and J by 14 bases; unmatched bases: 24. The CDR3 consists of 17 residues. The V gene's germline CDR1 is SGHAT and CDR2 FQNNGV. CDR3 sequence reads: CASSFFPLPRTGGGTFF. The CDR3 nucleotides are TGTGCCAGCAGCTTTTTCCCATTGCCCCGGACCGGAGGGGGCACCTTCTTT.